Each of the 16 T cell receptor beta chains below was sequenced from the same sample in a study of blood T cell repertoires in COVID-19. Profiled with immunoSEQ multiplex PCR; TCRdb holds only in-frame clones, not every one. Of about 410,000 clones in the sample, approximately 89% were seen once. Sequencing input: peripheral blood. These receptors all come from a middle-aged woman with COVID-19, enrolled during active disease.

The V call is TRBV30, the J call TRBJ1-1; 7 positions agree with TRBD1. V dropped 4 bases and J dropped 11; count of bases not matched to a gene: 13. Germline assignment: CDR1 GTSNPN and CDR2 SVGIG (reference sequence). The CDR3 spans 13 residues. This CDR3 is CAWNPTGRDPAFF. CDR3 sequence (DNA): TGTGCCTGGAACCCGACAGGGAGAGATCCCGCTTTCTTT.

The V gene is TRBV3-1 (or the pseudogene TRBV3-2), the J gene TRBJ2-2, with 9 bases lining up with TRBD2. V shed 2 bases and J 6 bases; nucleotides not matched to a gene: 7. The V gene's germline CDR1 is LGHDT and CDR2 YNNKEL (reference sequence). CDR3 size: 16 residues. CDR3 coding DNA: TGTGCCAGCAGCCAATCTAGCGGGGTCCCCGCCGGGGAGCTGTTTTTT. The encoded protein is CASSQSSGVPAGELFF.

The CDR3 sequence is CASSHRQGGNQPQHF. Written as DNA, the CDR3 is TGTGCCAGCAGTCACCGACAGGGAGGCAATCAGCCCCAGCATTTT. This sequence joins TRBV6-2 or TRBV6-3 and TRBJ1-5, with 7 bases fitting TRBD1. CDR1 and CDR2 (germline): MNHEY, SVGEGT. The CDR3 consists of 15 residues. V lost 5 bases, J lost 2 bases, and 6 bases stayed unmatched.

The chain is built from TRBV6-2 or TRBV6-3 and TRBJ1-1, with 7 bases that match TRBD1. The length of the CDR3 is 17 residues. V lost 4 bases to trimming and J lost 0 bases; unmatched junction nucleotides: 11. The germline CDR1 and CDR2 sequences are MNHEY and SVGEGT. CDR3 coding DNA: TGTGCCAGCAGTTTCTTCGCGACAGGGCTGATGAACACTGAAGCTTTCTTT. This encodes CASSFFATGLMNTEAFF.

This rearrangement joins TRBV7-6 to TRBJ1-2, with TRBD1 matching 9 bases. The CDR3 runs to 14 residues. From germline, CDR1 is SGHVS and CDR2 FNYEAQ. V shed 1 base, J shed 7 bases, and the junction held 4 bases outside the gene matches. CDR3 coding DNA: TGTGCCAGCAGCTTAGGGACAGGGGCTGTTGGCTACACCTTC. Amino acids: CASSLGTGAVGYTF.

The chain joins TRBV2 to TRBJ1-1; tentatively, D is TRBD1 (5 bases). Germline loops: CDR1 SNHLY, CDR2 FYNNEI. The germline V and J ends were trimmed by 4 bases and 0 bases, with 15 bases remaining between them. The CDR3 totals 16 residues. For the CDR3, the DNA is TGTGCCAGCAGTGTTCCGAGGGACTCCATGAACACTGAAGCTTTCTTT. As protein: CASSVPRDSMNTEAFF.

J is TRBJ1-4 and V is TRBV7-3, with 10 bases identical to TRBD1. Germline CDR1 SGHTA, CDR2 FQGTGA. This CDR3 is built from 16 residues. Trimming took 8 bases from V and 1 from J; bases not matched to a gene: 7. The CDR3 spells CASGGQGTGTNEKLFF. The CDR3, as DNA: TGTGCCAGCGGGGGACAGGGGACAGGAACTAATGAAAAACTGTTTTTT. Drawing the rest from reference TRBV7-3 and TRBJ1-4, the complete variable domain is GAGVSQTPSNKVTEKGKYVELRCDPISGHTALYWYRQSLGQGPEFLIYFQGTGAADDSGLPNDRFFAVRPEGSVSTLKIQRTERGDSAVYLCASGGQGTGTNEKLFFGSGTQLSVL.

The CDR3 coding sequence is TGTGCCAGCAGTCAGAGGCAGGGTACTGAAGCTTTCTTT. It is translated as CASSQRQGTEAFF. The rearrangement links TRBV12-3 or TRBV12-4 to TRBJ1-1, with a tentative D call TRBD1 (5 bases). Trimming shortened V by 5 bases and J by 5 bases, and 12 bases separated the two germline ends. The CDR3 sequence is 13 residues long.

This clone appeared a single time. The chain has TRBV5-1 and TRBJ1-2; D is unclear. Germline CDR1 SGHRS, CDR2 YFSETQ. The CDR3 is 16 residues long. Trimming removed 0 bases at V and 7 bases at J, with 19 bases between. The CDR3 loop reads CASSLDPTRALGGYTF. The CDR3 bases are TGCGCCAGCAGCTTGGATCCCACTAGGGCATTGGGTGGCTACACCTTC.

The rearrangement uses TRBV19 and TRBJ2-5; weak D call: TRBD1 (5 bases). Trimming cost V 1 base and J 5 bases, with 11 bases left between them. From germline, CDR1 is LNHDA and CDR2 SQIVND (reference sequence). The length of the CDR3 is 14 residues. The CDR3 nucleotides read TGTGCCAGTAGTATAGGCCAGGGTGGTGAGACCCAGTACTTC. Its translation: CASSIGQGGETQYF.

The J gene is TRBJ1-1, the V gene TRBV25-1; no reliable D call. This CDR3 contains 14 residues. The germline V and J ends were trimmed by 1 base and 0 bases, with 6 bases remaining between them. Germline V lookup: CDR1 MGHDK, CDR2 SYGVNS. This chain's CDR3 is CASSEWRMNTEAFF. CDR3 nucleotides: TGTGCCAGCAGTGAATGGCGGATGAACACTGAAGCTTTCTTT.

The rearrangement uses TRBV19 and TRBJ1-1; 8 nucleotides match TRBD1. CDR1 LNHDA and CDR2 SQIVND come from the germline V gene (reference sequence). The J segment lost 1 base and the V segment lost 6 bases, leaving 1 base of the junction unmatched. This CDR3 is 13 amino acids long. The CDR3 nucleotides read TGTGCCAGTAGCGGACAGGGGAACACTGAAGCTTTCTTT. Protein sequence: CASSGQGNTEAFF.

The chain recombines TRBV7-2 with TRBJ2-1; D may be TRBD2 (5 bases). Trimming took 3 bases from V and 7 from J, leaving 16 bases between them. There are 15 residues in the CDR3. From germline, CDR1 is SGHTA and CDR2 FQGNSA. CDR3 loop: CASSFGGGHRNEQFF. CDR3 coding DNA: TGTGCCAGCAGCTTCGGAGGCGGGCATAGGAATGAGCAGTTCTTC.

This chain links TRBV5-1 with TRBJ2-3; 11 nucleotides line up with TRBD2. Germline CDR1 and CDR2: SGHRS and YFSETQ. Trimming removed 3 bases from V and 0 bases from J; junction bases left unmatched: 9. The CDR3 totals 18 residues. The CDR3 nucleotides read TGCGCCAGCAGCTATGGGACTAGCGGCCCGCCTAGCACAGATACGCAGTATTTT. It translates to CASSYGTSGPPSTDTQYF.

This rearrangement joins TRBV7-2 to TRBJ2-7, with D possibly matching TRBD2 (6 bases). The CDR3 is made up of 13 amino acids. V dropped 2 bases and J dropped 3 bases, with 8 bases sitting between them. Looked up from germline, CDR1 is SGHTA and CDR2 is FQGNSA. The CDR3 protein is CASSLRRDYEQYF. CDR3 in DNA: TGTGCCAGCAGCTTAAGGCGGGACTACGAGCAGTACTTC.

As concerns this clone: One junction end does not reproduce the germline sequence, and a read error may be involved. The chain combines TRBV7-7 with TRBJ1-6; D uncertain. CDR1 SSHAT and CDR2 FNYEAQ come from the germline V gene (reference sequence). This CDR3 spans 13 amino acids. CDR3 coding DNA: TGTGCTAGCAGCGACCGACAAGGTTCACCCCTCCACTTT. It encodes CASSDRQGSPLHF. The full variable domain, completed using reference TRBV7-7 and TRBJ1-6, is GAGVSQSPRYKVTKRGQDVTLRCDPISSHATLYWYQQALGQGPEFLTYFNYEAQPDKSGLPSDRFSAERPEGSISTLTIQRTEQRDSAMYRCASSDRQGSPLHFGNGTRLTVT.